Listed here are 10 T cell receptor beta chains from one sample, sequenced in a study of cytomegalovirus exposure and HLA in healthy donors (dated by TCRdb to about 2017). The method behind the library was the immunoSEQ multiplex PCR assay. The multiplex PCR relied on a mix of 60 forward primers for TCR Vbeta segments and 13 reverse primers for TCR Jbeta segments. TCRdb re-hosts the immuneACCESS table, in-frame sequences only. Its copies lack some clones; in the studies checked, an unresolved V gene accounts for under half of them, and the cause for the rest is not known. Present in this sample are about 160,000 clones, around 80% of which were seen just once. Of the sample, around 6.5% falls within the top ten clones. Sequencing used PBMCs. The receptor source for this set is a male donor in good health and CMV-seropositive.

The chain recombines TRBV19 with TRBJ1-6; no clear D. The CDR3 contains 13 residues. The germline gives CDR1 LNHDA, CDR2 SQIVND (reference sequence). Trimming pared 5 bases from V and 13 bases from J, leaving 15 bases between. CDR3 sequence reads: CASSSSAARPLHF. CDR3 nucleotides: TGTGCCAGTAGTTCCTCGGCGGCACGGCCCCTCCACTTT. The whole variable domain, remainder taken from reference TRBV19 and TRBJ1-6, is DGGITQSPKYLFRKEGQNVTLSCEQNLNHDAMYWYRQDPGQGLRLIYYSQIVNDFQKGDIAEGYSVSREKKESFPLTVTSAQKNPTAFYLCASSSSAARPLHFGNGTRLTVT.

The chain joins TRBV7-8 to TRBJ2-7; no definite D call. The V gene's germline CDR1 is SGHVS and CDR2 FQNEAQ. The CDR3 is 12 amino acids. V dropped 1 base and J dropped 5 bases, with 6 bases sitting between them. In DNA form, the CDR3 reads TGTGCCAGCAGCTTAGGAACAGACGAGCAGTACTTC. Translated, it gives CASSLGTDEQYF.

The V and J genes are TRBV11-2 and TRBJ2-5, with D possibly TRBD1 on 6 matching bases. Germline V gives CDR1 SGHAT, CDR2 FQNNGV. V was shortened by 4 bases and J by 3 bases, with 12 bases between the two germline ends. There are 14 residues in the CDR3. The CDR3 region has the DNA TGTGCCAGCAGCTATGGACAGACGGAAGAGACCCAGTACTTC. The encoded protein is CASSYGQTEETQYF.

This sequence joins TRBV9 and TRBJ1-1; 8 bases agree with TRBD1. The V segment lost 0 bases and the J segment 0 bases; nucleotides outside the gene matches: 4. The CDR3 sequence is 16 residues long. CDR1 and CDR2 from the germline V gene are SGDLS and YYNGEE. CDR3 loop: CASSVDTGGLNTEAFF. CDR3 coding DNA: TGTGCCAGCAGCGTAGACACAGGGGGGCTGAACACTGAAGCTTTCTTT.

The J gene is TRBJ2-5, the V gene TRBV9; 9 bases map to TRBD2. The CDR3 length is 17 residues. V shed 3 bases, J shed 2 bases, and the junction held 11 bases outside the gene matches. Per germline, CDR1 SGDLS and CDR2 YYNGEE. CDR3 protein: CASSGTTWREGQETQYF. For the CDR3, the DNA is TGTGCCAGCAGCGGGACCACTTGGCGGGAGGGGCAAGAGACCCAGTACTTC. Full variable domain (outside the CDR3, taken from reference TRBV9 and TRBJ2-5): DSGVTQTPKHLITATGQRVTLRCSPRSGDLSVYWYQQSLDQGLQFLIQYYNGEERAKGNILERFSAQQFPDLHSELNLSSLELGDSALYFCASSGTTWREGQETQYFGPGTRLLVL.

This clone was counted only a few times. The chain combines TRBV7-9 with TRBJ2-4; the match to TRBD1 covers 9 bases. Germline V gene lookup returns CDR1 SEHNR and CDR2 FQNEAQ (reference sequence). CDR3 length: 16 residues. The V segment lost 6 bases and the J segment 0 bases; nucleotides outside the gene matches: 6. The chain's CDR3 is CASSSNRGLAKNIQYF. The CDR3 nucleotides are TGTGCCAGCAGTTCTAACAGGGGGCTAGCCAAAAACATTCAGTACTTC. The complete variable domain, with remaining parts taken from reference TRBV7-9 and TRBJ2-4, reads DTGVSQNPRHKITKRGQNVTFRCDPISEHNRLYWYRQTLGQGPEFLTYFQNEAQLEKSRLLSDRFSAERPKGSFSTLEIQRTEQGDSAMYLCASSSNRGLAKNIQYFGAGTRLSVL.

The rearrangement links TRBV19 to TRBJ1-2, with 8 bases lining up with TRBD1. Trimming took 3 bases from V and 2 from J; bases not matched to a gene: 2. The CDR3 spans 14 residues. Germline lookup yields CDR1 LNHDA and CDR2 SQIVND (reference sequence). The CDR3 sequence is CASSIRTGNYGYTF. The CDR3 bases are TGTGCCAGTAGTATCAGGACAGGGAACTATGGCTACACCTTC.

CDR3 protein: CASSAWDSGGTDTQYF. CDR3 DNA sequence: TGTGCCAGCAGTGCCTGGGACAGCGGAGGTACAGATACGCAGTATTTT. The V gene is TRBV27, the J gene TRBJ2-3, with 7 bases lining up with TRBD1. The CDR3 covers 16 residues. V lost 5 bases and J lost 3; bases outside the gene matches: 11. CDR1 and CDR2 from the germline V gene are MNHEY and SMNVEV (reference sequence).

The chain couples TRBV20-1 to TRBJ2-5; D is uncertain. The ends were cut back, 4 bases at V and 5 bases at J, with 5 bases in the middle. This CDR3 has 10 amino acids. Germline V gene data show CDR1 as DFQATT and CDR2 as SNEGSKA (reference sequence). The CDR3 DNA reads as TGCAGTGCTATTAGCGAGACCCAGTACTTC. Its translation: CSAISETQYF.

The DNA for the CDR3 is TGCAGCGTTGGGGGGACAAGCTCTGGAAACACCATATATTTT. As protein: CSVGGTSSGNTIYF. The chain links TRBV29-1 to TRBJ1-3; D may be TRBD1 (6 bases). Trimming took off 4 bases at V and 0 bases at J, with 10 bases between the two ends. CDR3 length equals 14 residues. Germline CDR1 and CDR2: SQVTM and ANQGSEA.